This TCR beta chain was recorded in a study of vaccination and CD4 T cells after COVID-19. Looking at the study overall: By nasal swab PCR, the convalescent patients were SARS-CoV-2 positive, with fewer than ten mild cases and one severe.

The treatment denotes: roughly ten-day PBMC culture with coronavirus spike peptide pools or control peptides (ViraFEST assay). Via ViraFEST, peptide pools expanded antigen-specific T cells before TCR sequencing. Cultures of PBMCs, around 2 million per well, were set up with about 10 IU/ml IL-2 and 10 ug/ml peptide pools. This CDR3 spans 14 amino acids. CD4+ T cells that had been cultured provided DNA sequenced with the Oncomine TCR Beta short-read assay. TCRdb independently ran MiXCR on the PCR reads; one entry per CDR3 protein. The profile shows about 16,000 distinct CDR3 sequences, around 48% of them singletons. Remarks on this clonotype: The antigen remains undetermined. The junction shows a germline mismatch at one end, possibly a read error.

The clonotype was recovered from a human donor who had recovered from COVID-19. The sample comprised CD4+ T cells from blood, cultured in vitro. The chain joins TRBV5-3 to TRBJ2-7; maybe TRBD2 (5 bases). TRBV5-3 has ORF status, its function being uncertain. The CDR3 nucleotides are TGTGCCAGCAGCTTTGGACTGCAATCCTACGAGCAGTACTTC. Protein sequence: CASSFGLQSYEQYF.